This entry is about one T cell receptor beta chain. No antigen is known for it. The data stem from a study of beta chain features in type 1 diabetes. Study-wide results and caveats: Shortening that was moderate but significant affected the TCRB CDR3s of Type 1 diabetes patients in all four CD4+ subsets. Fewer junction insertions and more nucleotide deletions appeared in type 1 diabetes patients.

Every bit of the isolated RNA underwent reverse transcription, so sequencing read expressed TCRB transcripts. Data came from immunoSEQ multiplex PCR; TCRdb stores just in-frame clones and leaves some out. The repertoire has 250,000 to 350,000 clones, about 15% of them found once; the top ten carry roughly 0.015%. The CDR3 totals 14 residues. Germline V gene lookup returns CDR1 ENHRY and CDR2 SYGVKD. With 0 bases removed from V and 4 bases from J, the gap between germline ends came to 10 bases. Every single donor gave one heparinised blood draw, and these averaged roughly 0.11 L. This receptor was obtained from a man between 18 and 35 years old with type 1 diabetes. The chain carries TRBV10-3 and TRBJ2-7; D is perhaps TRBD1 (5 bases). Sequencing was done on a sample of naive CD4+ T cells from blood. CDR3 sequence: CAISESWTTYEQYF. CDR3 in DNA: TGTGCCATCAGTGAGTCGTGGACAACTTACGAGCAGTACTTC.